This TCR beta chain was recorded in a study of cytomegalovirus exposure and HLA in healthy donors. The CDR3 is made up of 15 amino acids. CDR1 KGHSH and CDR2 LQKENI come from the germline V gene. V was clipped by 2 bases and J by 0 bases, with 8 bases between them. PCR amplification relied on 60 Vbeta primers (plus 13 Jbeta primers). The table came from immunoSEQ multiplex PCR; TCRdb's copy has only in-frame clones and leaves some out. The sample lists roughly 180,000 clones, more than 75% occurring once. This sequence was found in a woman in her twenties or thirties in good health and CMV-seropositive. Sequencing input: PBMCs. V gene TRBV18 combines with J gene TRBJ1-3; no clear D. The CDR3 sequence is CASSPGGVSGNTIYF. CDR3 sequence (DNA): TGTGCCAGCTCACCAGGCGGGGTCTCTGGAAACACCATATATTTT.